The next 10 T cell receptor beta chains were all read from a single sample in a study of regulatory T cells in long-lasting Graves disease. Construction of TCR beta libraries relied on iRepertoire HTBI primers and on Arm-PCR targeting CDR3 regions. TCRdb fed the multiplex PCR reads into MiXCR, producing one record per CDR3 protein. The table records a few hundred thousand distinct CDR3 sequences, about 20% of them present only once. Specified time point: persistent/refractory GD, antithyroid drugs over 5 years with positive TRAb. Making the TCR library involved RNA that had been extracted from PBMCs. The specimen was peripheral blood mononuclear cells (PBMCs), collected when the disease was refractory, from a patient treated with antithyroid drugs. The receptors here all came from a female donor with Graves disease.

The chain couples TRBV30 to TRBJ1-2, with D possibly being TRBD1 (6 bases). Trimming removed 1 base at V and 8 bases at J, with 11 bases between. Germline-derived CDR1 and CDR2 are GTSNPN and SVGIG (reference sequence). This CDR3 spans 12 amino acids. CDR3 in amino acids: CAWSAGVEGYTF. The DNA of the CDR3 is TGTGCCTGGAGTGCAGGGGTGGAAGGCTACACCTTC. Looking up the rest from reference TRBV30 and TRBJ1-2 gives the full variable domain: SQTIHQWPATLVQPVGSPLSLECTVEGTSNPNLYWYRQAAGRGLQLLFYSVGIGQISSEVPQNLSASRPQDRQFILSSKKLLLSDSGFYLCAWSAGVEGYTFGSGTRLTVV.

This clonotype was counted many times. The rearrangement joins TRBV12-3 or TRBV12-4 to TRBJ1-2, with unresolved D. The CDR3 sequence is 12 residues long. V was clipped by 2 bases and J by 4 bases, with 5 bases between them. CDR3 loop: CASSLIGYGYTF. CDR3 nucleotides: TGTGCCAGCAGTTTAATAGGCTATGGCTACACCTTC.

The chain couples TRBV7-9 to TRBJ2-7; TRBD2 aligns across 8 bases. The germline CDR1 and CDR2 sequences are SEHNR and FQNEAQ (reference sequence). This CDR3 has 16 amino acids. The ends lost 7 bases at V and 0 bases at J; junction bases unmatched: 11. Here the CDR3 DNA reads TGTGCCAGCACCCCCTCCTCCGGGACTAGCTCCTACGAGCAGTACTTC. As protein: CASTPSSGTSSYEQYF.

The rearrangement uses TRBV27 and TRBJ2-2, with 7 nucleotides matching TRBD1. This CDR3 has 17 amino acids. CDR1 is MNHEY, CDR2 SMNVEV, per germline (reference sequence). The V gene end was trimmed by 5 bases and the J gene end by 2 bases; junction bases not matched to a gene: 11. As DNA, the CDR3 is TGTGCCAGCAGTCGAAGCCCCGGGACAGTCAACACCGGGGAGCTGTTTTTT. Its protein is CASSRSPGTVNTGELFF.

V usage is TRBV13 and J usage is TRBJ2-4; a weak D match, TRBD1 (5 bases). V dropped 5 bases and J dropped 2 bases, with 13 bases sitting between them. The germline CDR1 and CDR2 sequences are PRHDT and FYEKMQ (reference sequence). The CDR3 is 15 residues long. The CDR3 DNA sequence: TGTGCCAGCAGCCATGCTCAGGGTTCCAAAAACATTCAGTACTTC. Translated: CASSHAQGSKNIQYF.

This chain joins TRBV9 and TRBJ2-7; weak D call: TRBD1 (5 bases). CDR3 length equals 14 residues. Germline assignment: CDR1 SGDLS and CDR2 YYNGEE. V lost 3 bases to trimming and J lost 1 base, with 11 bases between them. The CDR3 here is CASSAQGWSYEQYF. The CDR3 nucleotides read TGTGCCAGCAGCGCTCAGGGTTGGTCCTACGAGCAGTACTTC.

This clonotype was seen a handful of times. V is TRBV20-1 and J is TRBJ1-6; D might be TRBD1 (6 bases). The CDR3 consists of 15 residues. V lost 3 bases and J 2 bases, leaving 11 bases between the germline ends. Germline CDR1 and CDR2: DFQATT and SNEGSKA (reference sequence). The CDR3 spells CSASSGVAYNSPLHF. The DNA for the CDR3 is TGCAGTGCTAGTTCAGGGGTGGCCTATAATTCACCCCTCCACTTT.

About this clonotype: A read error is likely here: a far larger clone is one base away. In nucleotides, the CDR3 is TGTGCCAGCAGCCCACTTGAGTCAGAGACCCAGTACTTC. It translates to CASSPLESETQYF. This chain joins TRBV11-2 and TRBJ2-5; no clear D. Trimming took off 5 bases at V and 4 bases at J, with 11 bases between the two ends. This CDR3 is built from 13 residues. CDR1 and CDR2 (germline): SGHAT, FQNNGV.

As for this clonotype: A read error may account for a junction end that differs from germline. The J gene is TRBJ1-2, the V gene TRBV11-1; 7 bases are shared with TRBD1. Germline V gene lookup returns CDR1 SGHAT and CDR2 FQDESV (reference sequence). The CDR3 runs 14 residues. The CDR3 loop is CANSFTGDLRGYTF. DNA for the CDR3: TGTGCCAACAGCTTTACAGGGGACCTTCGCGGCTACACCTTC.

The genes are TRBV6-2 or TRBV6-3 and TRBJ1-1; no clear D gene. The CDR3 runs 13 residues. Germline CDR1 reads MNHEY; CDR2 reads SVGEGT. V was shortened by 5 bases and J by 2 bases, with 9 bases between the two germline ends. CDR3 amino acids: CASSVGFNTEAFF. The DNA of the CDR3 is TGTGCCAGCAGTGTGGGGTTTAACACTGAAGCTTTCTTT.